Following are 24 T cell receptor beta chains from one sample sequenced in a study of T cell clonotyping in hematopoietic cell transplantation. The assay was immunoSEQ multiplex PCR, and TCRdb's table has in-frame clones only and misses some. The sample holds under 11,000 clones, approximately 92% seen once. The time point here: recipient sample about 28 days before transplant, after cytoreduction. Material: peripheral blood mononuclear cells, obtained before stem cell transplant. Source of these receptors: a middle-aged woman with acute myeloid leukemia. Some clones in this sample may be carry-over from other donors' samples.

This chain joins TRBV5-1 and TRBJ2-7; 9 bases are shared with TRBD2. The CDR3 has 16 amino acids. The germline CDR1 and CDR2 sequences are SGHRS and YFSETQ. V lost 0 bases, J lost 6 bases, and 10 bases stayed unmatched. CDR3 loop: CASSLVFGLAGSEQYF. For the CDR3, the DNA is TGCGCCAGCAGCTTGGTGTTTGGGCTAGCGGGAAGCGAGCAGTACTTC. Complete variable domain (other parts from reference TRBV5-1 and TRBJ2-7): KAGVTQTPRYLIKTRGQQVTLSCSPISGHRSVSWYQQTPGQGLQFLFEYFSETQRNKGNFPGRFSGRQFSNSRSEMNVSTLELGDSALYLCASSLVFGLAGSEQYFGPGTRLTVT.

The chain recombines TRBV5-8 with TRBJ1-3; D call uncertain. This CDR3 has 14 residues. The germline V and J ends were trimmed by 2 bases and 4 bases, with 10 bases remaining between them. Per germline, CDR1 SGHTS and CDR2 YDEGEE. The chain's CDR3 is CASSLLLGGNTIYF. The CDR3 coding sequence is TGTGCCAGCAGCTTATTGTTGGGCGGAAACACCATATATTTT. Looking up the rest from reference TRBV5-8 and TRBJ1-3 gives the full variable domain: EAGVTQSPTHLIKTRGQQATLRCSPISGHTSVYWYQQALGLGLQFLLWYDEGEERNRGNFPPRFSGRQFPNYSSELNVNALELEDSALYLCASSLLLGGNTIYFGEGSWLTVV.

The V and J genes are TRBV7-6 and TRBJ2-1; 8 nucleotides match TRBD1. This CDR3 has 17 residues. The germline V gene encodes CDR1 SGHVS and CDR2 FNYEAQ. The V gene end was trimmed by 2 bases and the J gene end by 5 bases; junction bases not matched to a gene: 11. CDR3 nucleotides: TGTGCCAGCAGCTTAAAAACTCCGGGACAGGTCGACAATGAGCAGTTCTTC. It is translated as CASSLKTPGQVDNEQFF.

A single count supports this clone. The rearrangement links TRBV2 to TRBJ2-7; 8 nucleotides agree with TRBD2. This CDR3 contains 14 residues. The germline V gene encodes CDR1 SNHLY and CDR2 FYNNEI. With V trimmed by 6 bases and J by 2 bases, 6 bases remained unmatched. The CDR3 region is CASRAGTSTYEQYF. DNA for the CDR3: TGTGCCAGCAGGGCCGGGACTAGTACCTACGAGCAGTACTTC.

This clone was seen a single time. The V call is TRBV20-1, the J call TRBJ1-1; 12 bases agree with TRBD1. Germline trimming cut 5 bases from V and 12 bases from J; bases unmatched to any gene: 4. Germline values: CDR1 DFQATT, CDR2 SNEGSKA (reference sequence). The CDR3 is made up of 11 amino acids. The DNA of the CDR3 is TGCAGTGCTGCGGGACAGGGGGCAACTTTCTTT. Amino acids: CSAAGQGATFF.

The rearrangement uses TRBV30 and TRBJ2-1; D is perhaps TRBD2 (5 bases). V lost 8 bases and J 3 bases, leaving 20 bases between the germline ends. Germline V gene data show CDR1 as GTSNPN and CDR2 as SVGIG (reference sequence). The CDR3 has 15 amino acids. The CDR3 DNA reads TGTGCCCTGGGATGGGCGGGTGGACTCTACAATGAGCAGTTCTTC. Translation: CALGWAGGLYNEQFF. Combining the CDR3 with reference TRBV30 and TRBJ2-1 gives the whole variable domain SQTIHQWPATLVQPVGSPLSLECTVEGTSNPNLYWYRQAAGRGLQLLFYSVGIGQISSEVPQNLSASRPQDRQFILSSKKLLLSDSGFYLCALGWAGGLYNEQFFGPGTRLTVL.

The chain carries TRBV10-2 and TRBJ1-5; D unresolved. The CDR3 extends over 14 amino acids. CDR1 and CDR2 (germline): WSHSY, SAAADI. Trimming removed 6 bases at V and 3 bases at J, with 12 bases between. The CDR3, as DNA: TGCGCCAGCAGGCCCGGCCCAAACAATCAGCCCCAGCATTTT. This gives the protein CASRPGPNNQPQHF.

The rearrangement joins TRBV27 to TRBJ1-2, with a tentative D call TRBD1 (5 bases). In germline, CDR1 is MNHEY, CDR2 SMNVEV (reference sequence). CDR3 length: 15 residues. V was trimmed by 6 bases and J by 4 bases, leaving 18 bases between them. The CDR3 spells CASSPTGGNSYGYTF. CDR3 bases: TGTGCCAGCAGCCCTACCGGGGGGAACTCCTATGGCTACACCTTC.

The J gene is TRBJ2-7, the V gene TRBV5-1, with 10 bases aligning to TRBD1. Germline CDR1 is SGHRS and CDR2 is YFSETQ. This CDR3 contains 14 residues. V trimming: 4 bases; J trimming: 5 bases; junction bases outside the gene matches: 6. The CDR3 region is CASSRDRGSDEQYF. CDR3 DNA sequence: TGCGCCAGCAGCCGGGACAGGGGCAGCGACGAGCAGTACTTC.

CDR3: CASSQEWGRVSYEQYF. CDR3 in DNA: TGTGCCAGCAGCCAAGAATGGGGGAGGGTAAGCTACGAGCAGTACTTC. V is TRBV14 and J is TRBJ2-7; 7 bases align to TRBD2. V lost 0 bases, J lost 3 bases, and 8 bases stayed unmatched. The V gene's germline CDR1 is SGHDN and CDR2 FVKESK. This CDR3 has 16 residues.

J is TRBJ1-2 and V is TRBV4-3; D is perhaps TRBD1 (5 bases). V lost 0 bases to trimming and J lost 4 bases, with 12 bases between them. CDR3 length: 15 residues. Germline V gives CDR1 LGHNA, CDR2 YSLEER. CDR3 sequence (DNA): TGCGCCAGCAGCCAAGACACACAGAGGGGCTATGGCTACACCTTC. Translating it yields CASSQDTQRGYGYTF.

In this sample, this clone turned up once. The chain uses TRBV11-3 and TRBJ1-1; 7 bases fit TRBD1. V was clipped by 5 bases and J by 4 bases; unmatched bases: 13. CDR3 length: 16 residues. Germline CDR1 reads SGHNT; CDR2 reads YENEEA. DNA for the CDR3: TGTGCCAGCAGCCGCAGAAAGGGGGCCTTGGGCACTGAAGCTTTCTTT. This encodes CASSRRKGALGTEAFF.

This clone was observed a single time. The CDR3 nucleotides are TGTGCCAGCAGTTTTAGAGTGGACACTGAAGCTTTCTTT. Translated: CASSFRVDTEAFF. V gene TRBV2 combines with J gene TRBJ1-1; no clear D gene. Deletions cut 5 bases from V and 3 bases from J, with 10 bases between. The germline CDR1 and CDR2 sequences are SNHLY and FYNNEI. This CDR3 is built from 13 residues.

This clone was observed a few times. V is TRBV6-4 and J is TRBJ2-2; TRBD2 agrees at 10 bases. Looked up from germline, CDR1 is MRHNA and CDR2 is SNTAGT. With 5 bases clipped from V and 0 bases from J, the junction kept 15 bases outside the gene matches. There are 20 residues in the CDR3. Here the CDR3 DNA reads TGTGCCAGCAGTCAATGGTTAATCACTAGCGGGGACACGAACACCGGGGAGCTGTTTTTT. The encoded protein is CASSQWLITSGDTNTGELFF.

With respect to this clone: The junction departs from the called germline gene at one end, perhaps through a read error. The chain uses TRBV18 and TRBJ2-5, with 8 bases fitting TRBD1. This CDR3 has 16 residues. Looked up from germline, CDR1 is KGHSH and CDR2 is LQKENI. CDR3 loop: CASSPQRTGLSETQYF. CDR3 coding DNA: TGTGCCAGCTCCCCACAAAGGACAGGGCTGTCCGAGACCCAGTACTTC.

The V gene is TRBV19, the J gene TRBJ2-5; 14 bases map to TRBD2. The germline V gene has CDR1 LNHDA and CDR2 SQIVND (reference sequence). CDR3 length: 18 residues. V lost 3 bases, J lost 1 base, and 7 bases stayed unmatched. CDR3 coding DNA: TGTGCCAGTAGTATCTTGGGACTAGCGGGAGTGGGCCAAGAGACCCAGTACTTC. Its protein product is CASSILGLAGVGQETQYF.

The genes are TRBV19 and TRBJ1-5; D is unresolved. V lost 3 bases, J lost 9 bases, and 12 bases lay in between. The germline CDR1 and CDR2 sequences are LNHDA and SQIVND (reference sequence). The CDR3 sequence is 13 residues long. CDR3 protein: CASSITGSWPQHF. The CDR3 coding sequence is TGTGCCAGTAGTATTACGGGGTCTTGGCCCCAGCATTTT.

The chain uses TRBV14 and TRBJ2-1, with 13 bases fitting TRBD2. CDR3 length: 20 residues. The V and J ends lost 2 bases and 9 bases, in that order; junction bases with no gene match: 19. The V gene's germline CDR1 is SGHDN and CDR2 FVKESK. The CDR3 bases are TGTGCCAGCAGCCAACTCCCTCGCGCCGCACTAGCGGGAGGGCCAGGTGAGCAGTTCTTC. Residues: CASSQLPRAALAGGPGEQFF.

The rearrangement uses TRBV27 and TRBJ1-2, with 8 nucleotides matching TRBD1. The V and J ends lost 6 bases and 4 bases, in that order; junction bases with no gene match: 4. Per germline, CDR1 MNHEY and CDR2 SMNVEV (reference sequence). The CDR3 runs to 13 residues. CDR3 bases: TGTGCCAGCAGGGACAGGGACTCCTATGGCTACACCTTC. Encoded protein: CASRDRDSYGYTF.

The genes are TRBV2 and TRBJ1-5; D may be TRBD1 (6 bases). CDR1 and CDR2 from the germline V gene are SNHLY and FYNNEI. V was pared by 8 bases and J by 4 bases, with 21 bases between. The CDR3 totals 16 residues. This CDR3 reads CASCPDRPKPNQPQHF. CDR3 in DNA: TGTGCCAGCTGTCCGGACAGACCCAAGCCTAATCAGCCCCAGCATTTT. Together with reference TRBV2 and TRBJ1-5, the CDR3 gives the full variable domain: EPEVTQTPSHQVTQMGQEVILRCVPISNHLYFYWYRQILGQKVEFLVSFYNNEISEKSEIFDDQFSVERPDGSNFTLKIRSTKLEDSAMYFCASCPDRPKPNQPQHFGDGTRLSIL.

The CDR3 sequence is CASSEAGRGASGNEQFF. The CDR3 bases are TGTGCCAGCAGTGAAGCGGGCCGGGGGGCTAGCGGGAATGAGCAGTTCTTC. The J gene is TRBJ2-1, the V gene TRBV2; TRBD2 matches 8 bases. This CDR3 is built from 17 residues. J lost 7 bases, V lost 0 bases, and 11 bases had no gene match. Germline CDR1 and CDR2: SNHLY and FYNNEI. The full variable domain, completed using reference TRBV2 and TRBJ2-1, is EPEVTQTPSHQVTQMGQEVILRCVPISNHLYFYWYRQILGQKVEFLVSFYNNEISEKSEIFDDQFSVERPDGSNFTLKIRSTKLEDSAMYFCASSEAGRGASGNEQFFGPGTRLTVL.

The sample holds one count of this clone. CDR3 DNA sequence: TGTGCCTCCGCGGGGGGGGGCTATGGCTACACCTTC. Protein product: CASAGGGYGYTF. V is TRBV19 and J is TRBJ1-2, with D perhaps matching TRBD1 (5 bases). V lost 11 bases and J 4 bases, leaving 14 bases between the germline ends. Germline CDR1 is LNHDA and CDR2 is SQIVND (reference sequence). The CDR3 has 12 amino acids. The entire variable domain, with the rest obtained from reference TRBV19 and TRBJ1-2, is as follows: DGGITQSPKYLFRKEGQNVTLSCEQNLNHDAMYWYRQDPGQGLRLIYYSQIVNDFQKGDIAEGYSVSREKKESFPLTVTSAQKNPTAFYLCASAGGGYGYTFGSGTRLTVV.

This clone was seen a single time. This sequence joins TRBV30 and TRBJ2-1; possibly TRBD1 or TRBD2 for D (5 bases each). There are 14 residues in the CDR3. V lost 1 base, J lost 5 bases, and 12 bases lay in between. CDR1 and CDR2 (germline): GTSNPN, SVGIG (reference sequence). The CDR3 loop reads CAWSGGAGDNEQFF. CDR3 in DNA: TGTGCCTGGAGTGGAGGGGCCGGCGACAATGAGCAGTTCTTC.

The chain carries TRBV19 and TRBJ1-1; possibly TRBD1 for D (6 bases). CDR3 length equals 18 residues. Trimming cost V 2 bases and J 1 base, with 20 bases left between them. The germline CDR1 and CDR2 sequences are LNHDA and SQIVND (reference sequence). CDR3 bases: TGTGCCAGTAGTATACTTCTGCCCAGGGGAGGTAAGAACACTGAAGCTTTCTTT. Translated, it gives CASSILLPRGGKNTEAFF.